The 9 T cell receptor beta chains reported below all come from one sample, sequenced in a study of human thymus T cells. The protocol was immunoSEQ multiplex PCR, while the TCRdb copy is restricted to in-frame clones and leaves out a portion. Of about 130,000 clones in the sample, around 96% were seen once. Thymic samples were excised during corrective heart operations. Sequenced: thymus tissue. Every receptor here comes from a boy less than two years old with a congenital heart defect but otherwise immunologically healthy.

The chain is built from TRBV25-1 and TRBJ1-1, with 8 positions matching TRBD1. The germline V gene encodes CDR1 MGHDK and CDR2 SYGVNS. This CDR3 contains 16 residues. The V segment lost 4 bases and the J segment 4 bases; nucleotides outside the gene matches: 11. The CDR3 bases are TGTGCCAGCAGTGTCCGGGACAGGTCTCTCGGCACTGAAGCTTTCTTT. This translates into CASSVRDRSLGTEAFF.

The chain is built from TRBV5-6 and TRBJ2-7; unclear D gene. V was shortened by 0 bases and J by 3 bases, with 13 bases between the two germline ends. This CDR3 spans 15 amino acids. Germline V gives CDR1 SGHDT, CDR2 YYEEEE. The CDR3 DNA sequence: TGTGCCAGCAGCTTGGCCCGCATCACGCGCTACGAGCAGTACTTC. Its translation is CASSLARITRYEQYF.

The rearrangement uses TRBV5-8 and TRBJ1-5; D gene uncertain. Germline V CDR1 and CDR2: SGHTS, YDEGEE. The ends were cut back, 3 bases at V and 0 bases at J, with 16 bases in the middle. This CDR3 spans 17 amino acids. The CDR3 sequence: CASSWDRLGYSNQPQHF. The DNA for the CDR3 is TGTGCCAGCAGCTGGGATCGGTTAGGGTATAGCAATCAGCCCCAGCATTTT.

This chain joins TRBV28 and TRBJ2-1; TRBD1 aligns across 7 bases. V lost 6 bases, J lost 0 bases, and 2 bases stayed unmatched. The CDR3 consists of 14 residues. The germline CDR1 and CDR2 sequences are MDHEN and SYDVKM. CDR3 sequence: CASRGQHSYNEQFF. The CDR3 DNA follows: TGTGCCAGCAGGGGACAGCACTCCTACAATGAGCAGTTCTTC.

V usage is TRBV19 and J usage is TRBJ2-3; 10 nucleotides agree with TRBD2. CDR1 is LNHDA and CDR2 is SQIVND in the germline V gene (reference sequence). CDR3 size: 18 residues. Trimming took 1 base from V and 8 from J; bases not matched to a gene: 15. Here the CDR3 reads CASSIGLDKLAGIGTQYF. The CDR3 coding sequence is TGTGCCAGTAGTATAGGCCTAGACAAACTAGCGGGGATCGGTACGCAGTATTTT.

The CDR3 loop reads CASSQAHRGLMNTEAFF. CDR3 DNA: TGCGCCAGCAGCCAAGCCCACCGGGGTTTGATGAACACTGAAGCTTTCTTT. The V call is TRBV4-3, the J call TRBJ1-1, with D unresolved. Trimming took off 1 base at V and 0 bases at J, with 15 bases between the two ends. Germline V gene sequence: CDR1 LGHNA, CDR2 YSLEER. The CDR3 contains 17 residues.

The CDR3 protein is CASSSGTKNEKLFF. Written as DNA, the CDR3 is TGCGCCAGCAGTTCCGGGACCAAAAATGAAAAACTGTTTTTT. V and J are TRBV5-1 and TRBJ1-4, with D maybe TRBD1 (5 bases). The ends were cut back, 5 bases at V and 5 bases at J, with 13 bases in the middle. The V gene's germline CDR1 is SGHRS and CDR2 YFSETQ. The CDR3 is 14 amino acids.

The chain has TRBV4-2 and TRBJ2-1; 13 bases match TRBD2. Germline lookup yields CDR1 LGHNA and CDR2 YNFKEQ. The CDR3 is made up of 18 amino acids. Trimming took 4 bases from V and 4 from J; bases not matched to a gene: 10. The CDR3 region is CASSPCPGLAGEYNEQFF. CDR3 DNA sequence: TGTGCCAGCAGCCCCTGCCCCGGACTAGCGGGGGAGTACAATGAGCAGTTCTTC.

This chain uses TRBV27 with TRBJ2-1; TRBD1 matches 7 bases. This CDR3 contains 14 residues. V lost 0 bases to trimming and J lost 10 bases; unmatched junction nucleotides: 6. CDR1 and CDR2 from the germline V gene are MNHEY and SMNVEV (reference sequence). CDR3 nucleotide sequence: TGTGCCAGCAGTTTATCCCGAGGGGGCAGAGAGCAGTTCTTC. It yields the protein CASSLSRGGREQFF.